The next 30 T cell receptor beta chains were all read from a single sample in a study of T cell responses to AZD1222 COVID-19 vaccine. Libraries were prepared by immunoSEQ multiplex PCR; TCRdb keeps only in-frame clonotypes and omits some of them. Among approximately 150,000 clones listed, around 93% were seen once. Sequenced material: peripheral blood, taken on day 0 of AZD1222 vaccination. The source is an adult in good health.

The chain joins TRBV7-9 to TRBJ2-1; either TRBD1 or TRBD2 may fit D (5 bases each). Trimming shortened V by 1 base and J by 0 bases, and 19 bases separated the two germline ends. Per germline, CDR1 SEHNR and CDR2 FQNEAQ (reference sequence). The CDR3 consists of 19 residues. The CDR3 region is CASSLVFGDPDISYNEQFF. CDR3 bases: TGTGCCAGCAGCTTAGTTTTTGGGGACCCGGATATCTCCTACAATGAGCAGTTCTTC.

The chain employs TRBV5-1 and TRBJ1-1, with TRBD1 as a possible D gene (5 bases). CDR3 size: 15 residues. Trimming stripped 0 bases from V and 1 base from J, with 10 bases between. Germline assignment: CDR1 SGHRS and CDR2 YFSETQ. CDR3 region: CASSLGVQGNTEAFF. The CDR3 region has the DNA TGCGCCAGCAGCTTGGGCGTGCAGGGGAACACTGAAGCTTTCTTT.

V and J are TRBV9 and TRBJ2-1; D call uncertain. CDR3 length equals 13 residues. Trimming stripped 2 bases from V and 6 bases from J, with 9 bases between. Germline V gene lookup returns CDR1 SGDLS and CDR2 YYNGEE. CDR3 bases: TGTGCCAGCAGCGTTCTATCGGGCAATGAGCAGTTCTTC. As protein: CASSVLSGNEQFF.

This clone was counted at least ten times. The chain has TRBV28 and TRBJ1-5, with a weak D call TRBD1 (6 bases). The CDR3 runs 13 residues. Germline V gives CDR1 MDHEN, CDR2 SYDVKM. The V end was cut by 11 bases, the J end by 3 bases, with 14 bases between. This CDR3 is CALGRGNNQPQHF. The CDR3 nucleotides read TGTGCCCTGGGCAGGGGCAACAATCAGCCCCAGCATTTT.

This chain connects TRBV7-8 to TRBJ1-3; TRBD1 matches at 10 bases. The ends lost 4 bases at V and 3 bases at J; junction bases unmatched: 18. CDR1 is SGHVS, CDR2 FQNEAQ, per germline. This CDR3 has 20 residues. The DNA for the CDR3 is TGTGCCAGCAGCTCCCGGGTGGGGACAGGGGCTTCGAATTTTGGAAACACCATATATTTT. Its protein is CASSSRVGTGASNFGNTIYF.

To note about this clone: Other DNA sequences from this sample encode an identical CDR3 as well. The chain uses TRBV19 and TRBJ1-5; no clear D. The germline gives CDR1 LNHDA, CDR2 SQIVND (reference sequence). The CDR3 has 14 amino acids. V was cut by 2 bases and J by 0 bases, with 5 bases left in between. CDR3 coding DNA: TGTGCCAGTAGTATAAGGGATAGCAATCAGCCCCAGCATTTT. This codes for CASSIRDSNQPQHF. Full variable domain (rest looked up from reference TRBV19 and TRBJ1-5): DGGITQSPKYLFRKEGQNVTLSCEQNLNHDAMYWYRQDPGQGLRLIYYSQIVNDFQKGDIAEGYSVSREKKESFPLTVTSAQKNPTAFYLCASSIRDSNQPQHFGDGTRLSIL.

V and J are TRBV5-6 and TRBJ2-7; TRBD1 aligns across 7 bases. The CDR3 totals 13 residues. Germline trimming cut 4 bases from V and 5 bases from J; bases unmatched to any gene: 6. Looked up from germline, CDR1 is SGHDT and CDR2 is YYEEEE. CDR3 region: CASSLTGTDEQYF. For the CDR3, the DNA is TGTGCCAGCAGCCTGACAGGGACCGACGAGCAGTACTTC.

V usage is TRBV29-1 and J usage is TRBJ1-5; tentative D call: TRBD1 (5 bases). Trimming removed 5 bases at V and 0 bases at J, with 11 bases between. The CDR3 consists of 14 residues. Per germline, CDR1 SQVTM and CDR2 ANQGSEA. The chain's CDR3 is CSVRGGDSNQPQHF. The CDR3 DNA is TGCAGCGTTCGGGGGGGGGATAGCAATCAGCCCCAGCATTTT.

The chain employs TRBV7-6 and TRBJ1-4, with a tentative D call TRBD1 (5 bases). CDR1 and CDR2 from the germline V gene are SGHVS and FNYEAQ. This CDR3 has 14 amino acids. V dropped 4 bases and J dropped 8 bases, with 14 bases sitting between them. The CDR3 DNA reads TGTGCCAGCAGCTCCCGGGACCTGGGGGAAAAACTGTTTTTT. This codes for CASSSRDLGEKLFF.

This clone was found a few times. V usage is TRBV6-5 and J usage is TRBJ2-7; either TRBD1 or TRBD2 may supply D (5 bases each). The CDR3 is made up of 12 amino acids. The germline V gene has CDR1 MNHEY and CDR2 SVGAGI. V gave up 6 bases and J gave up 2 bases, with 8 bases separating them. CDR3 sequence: CASRGTPYEQYF. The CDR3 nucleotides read TGTGCCAGCAGGGGGACCCCCTACGAGCAGTACTTC.

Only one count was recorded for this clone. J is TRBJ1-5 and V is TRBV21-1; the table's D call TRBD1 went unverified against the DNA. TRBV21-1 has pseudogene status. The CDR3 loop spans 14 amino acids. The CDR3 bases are TGTGCCAGCAGCAAGGGACAGGGAAGTCAGCCCCAGCATTTT. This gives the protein CASSKGQGSQPQHF.

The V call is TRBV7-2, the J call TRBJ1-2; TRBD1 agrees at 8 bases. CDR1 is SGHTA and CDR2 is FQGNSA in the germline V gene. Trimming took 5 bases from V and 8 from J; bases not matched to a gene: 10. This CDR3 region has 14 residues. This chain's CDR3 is CASSTDREIGGYTF. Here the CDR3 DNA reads TGTGCCAGCAGCACGGACAGGGAAATCGGAGGCTACACCTTC.

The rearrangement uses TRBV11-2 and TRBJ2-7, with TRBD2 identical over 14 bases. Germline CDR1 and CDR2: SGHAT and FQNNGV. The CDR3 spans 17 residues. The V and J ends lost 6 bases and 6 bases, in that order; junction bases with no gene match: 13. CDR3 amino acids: CASRPPGLAGERSEQYF. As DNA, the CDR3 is TGTGCCAGCAGACCTCCGGGACTAGCGGGAGAAAGGTCCGAGCAGTACTTC.

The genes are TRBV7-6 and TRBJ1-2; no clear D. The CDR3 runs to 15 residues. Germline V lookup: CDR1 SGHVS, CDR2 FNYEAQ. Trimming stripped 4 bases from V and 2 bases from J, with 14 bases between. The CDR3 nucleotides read TGTGCCAGCAGCTCCGATGCAGGAATAAACTATGGCTACACCTTC. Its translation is CASSSDAGINYGYTF.

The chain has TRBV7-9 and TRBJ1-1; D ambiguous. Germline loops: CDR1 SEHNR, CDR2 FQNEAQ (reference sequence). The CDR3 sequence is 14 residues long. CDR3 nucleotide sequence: TGTGCGTCAGGACCGGTAAATGGGTTCTCCCCAGCTTTCTTT. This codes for CASGPVNGFSPAFF.

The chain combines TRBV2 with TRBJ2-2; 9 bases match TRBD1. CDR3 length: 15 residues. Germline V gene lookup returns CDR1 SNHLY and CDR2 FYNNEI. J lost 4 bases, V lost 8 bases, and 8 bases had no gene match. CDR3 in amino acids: CASSQGALGTGELFF. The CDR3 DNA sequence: TGTGCCAGCTCACAGGGGGCGCTGGGCACCGGGGAGCTGTTTTTT.

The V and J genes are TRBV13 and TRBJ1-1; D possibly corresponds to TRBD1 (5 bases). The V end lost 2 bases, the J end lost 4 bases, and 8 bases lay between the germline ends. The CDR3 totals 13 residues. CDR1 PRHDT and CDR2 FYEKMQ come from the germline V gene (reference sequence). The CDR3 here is CASSLLGGTEAFF. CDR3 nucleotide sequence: TGTGCCAGCAGCTTATTGGGGGGCACTGAAGCTTTCTTT.

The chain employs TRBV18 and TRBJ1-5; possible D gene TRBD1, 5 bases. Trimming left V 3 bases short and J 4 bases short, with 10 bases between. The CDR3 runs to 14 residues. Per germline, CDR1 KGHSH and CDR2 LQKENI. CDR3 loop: CASSPEAGNQPQHF. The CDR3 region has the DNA TGTGCCAGCTCACCTGAGGCAGGGAATCAGCCCCAGCATTTT.

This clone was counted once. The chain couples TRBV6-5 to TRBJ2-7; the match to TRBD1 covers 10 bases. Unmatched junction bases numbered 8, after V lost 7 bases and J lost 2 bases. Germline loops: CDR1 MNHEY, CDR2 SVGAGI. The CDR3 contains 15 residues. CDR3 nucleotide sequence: TGTGCCAGCACCAAGACCGGGACAGGGGCCTACGAGCAGTACTTC. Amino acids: CASTKTGTGAYEQYF.

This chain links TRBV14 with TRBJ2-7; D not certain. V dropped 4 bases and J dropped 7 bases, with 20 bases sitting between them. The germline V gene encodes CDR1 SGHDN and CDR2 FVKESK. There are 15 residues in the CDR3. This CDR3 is CASSLKGIFSREQYF. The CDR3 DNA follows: TGTGCCAGCAGCCTGAAGGGTATCTTTTCGCGGGAGCAGTACTTC.

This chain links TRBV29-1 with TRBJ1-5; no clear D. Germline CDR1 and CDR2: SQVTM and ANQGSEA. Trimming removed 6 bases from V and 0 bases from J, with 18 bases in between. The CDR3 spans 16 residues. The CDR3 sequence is CSVLIGGPASNQPQHF. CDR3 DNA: TGCAGCGTCCTAATAGGAGGCCCCGCTAGCAATCAGCCCCAGCATTTT.

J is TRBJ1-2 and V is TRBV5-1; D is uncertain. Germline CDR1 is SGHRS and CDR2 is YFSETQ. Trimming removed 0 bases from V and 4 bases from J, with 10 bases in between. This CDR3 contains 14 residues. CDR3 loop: CASSLDGSFYGYTF. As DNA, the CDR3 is TGCGCCAGCAGCTTGGACGGGTCTTTCTATGGCTACACCTTC.

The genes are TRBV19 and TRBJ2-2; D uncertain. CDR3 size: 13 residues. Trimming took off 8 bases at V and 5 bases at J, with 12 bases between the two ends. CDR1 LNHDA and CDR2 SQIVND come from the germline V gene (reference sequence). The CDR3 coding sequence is TGTGCCAGTGTCCGGGTGACAACCGGGGAGCTGTTTTTT. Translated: CASVRVTTGELFF. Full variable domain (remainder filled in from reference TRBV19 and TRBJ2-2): DGGITQSPKYLFRKEGQNVTLSCEQNLNHDAMYWYRQDPGQGLRLIYYSQIVNDFQKGDIAEGYSVSREKKESFPLTVTSAQKNPTAFYLCASVRVTTGELFFGEGSRLTVL.

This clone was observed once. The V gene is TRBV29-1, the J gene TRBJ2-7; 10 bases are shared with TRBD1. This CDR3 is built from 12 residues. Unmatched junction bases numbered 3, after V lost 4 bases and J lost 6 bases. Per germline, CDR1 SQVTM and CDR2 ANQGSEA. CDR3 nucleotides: TGCAGCGTTGTAGGGGACAGGGGCGAGCAGTACTTC. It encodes CSVVGDRGEQYF.

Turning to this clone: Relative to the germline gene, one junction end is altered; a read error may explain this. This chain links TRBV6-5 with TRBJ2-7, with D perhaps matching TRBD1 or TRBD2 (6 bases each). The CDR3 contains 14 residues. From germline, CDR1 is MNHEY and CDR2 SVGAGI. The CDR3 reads CASRYSGGPYEQYF. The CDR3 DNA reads TGTGCCAGCAGATACTCTGGGGGGCCGTACGAGCAGTACTTC.

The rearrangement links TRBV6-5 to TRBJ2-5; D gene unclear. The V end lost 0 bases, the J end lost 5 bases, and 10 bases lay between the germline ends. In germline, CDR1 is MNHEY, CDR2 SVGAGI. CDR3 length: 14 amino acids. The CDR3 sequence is CASSYSMTRETQYF. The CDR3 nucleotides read TGTGCCAGCAGTTACTCGATGACCCGGGAGACCCAGTACTTC.

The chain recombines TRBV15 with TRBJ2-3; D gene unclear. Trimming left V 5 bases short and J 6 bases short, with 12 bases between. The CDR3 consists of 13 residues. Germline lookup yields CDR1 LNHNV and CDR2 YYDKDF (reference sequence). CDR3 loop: CATSGLHGDTQYF. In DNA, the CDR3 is TGTGCCACCAGCGGGCTTCACGGGGATACGCAGTATTTT.

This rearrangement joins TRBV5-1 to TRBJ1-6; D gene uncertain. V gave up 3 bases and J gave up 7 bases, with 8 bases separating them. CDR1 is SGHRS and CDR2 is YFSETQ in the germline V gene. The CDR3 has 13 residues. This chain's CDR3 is CASSSGRNSPLHF. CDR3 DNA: TGCGCCAGCAGCTCTGGTAGGAATTCACCCCTCCACTTT.

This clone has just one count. This chain's CDR3 is CASSLGTGNEQFF. In DNA form, the CDR3 reads TGCGCCAGCAGCTTAGGGACGGGCAATGAGCAGTTCTTC. This chain uses TRBV5-1 with TRBJ2-1; tentatively, D is TRBD1 or TRBD2 (5 bases each). V lost 2 bases to trimming and J lost 6 bases, with 9 bases between them. The CDR3 sequence is 13 residues long. Germline V CDR1 and CDR2: SGHRS, YFSETQ.

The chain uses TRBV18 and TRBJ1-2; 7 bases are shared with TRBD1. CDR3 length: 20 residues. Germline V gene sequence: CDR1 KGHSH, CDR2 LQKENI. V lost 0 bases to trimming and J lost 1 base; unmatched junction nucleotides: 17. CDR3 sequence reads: CASSPPGRPGGLLSNYGYTF. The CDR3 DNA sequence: TGTGCCAGCTCACCACCGGGAAGGCCAGGGGGACTGCTTAGTAACTATGGCTACACCTTC.